This T cell receptor beta chain was retrieved from a study of blood T cells in healthy people across ages. The CDR3 runs to 11 residues. V gave up 6 bases and J gave up 12 bases, with 14 bases separating them. Per germline, CDR1 MNHNS and CDR2 SASEGT. A sample-barcoded 5' primer and a J-beta primer mix were used in a second PCR of about 7 to 12 cycles. MiXCR was run by TCRdb on the 5' RACE reads, yielding one entry per CDR3 protein. This sample has roughly 1,500,000 distinct CDR3 sequences; about 35% occur once, and the top ten carry about 10%. Points from the study as a whole: Roughly linearly, TCR beta diversity per million T cells fell as age increased.

Worth noting for this clonotype: Antigen: not known.

The chain is built from TRBV6-1 and TRBJ1-1, with D maybe TRBD1 (5 bases). Sample: blood. This TCR came from a woman aged 30 to 39 in good health. The CDR3 spells CASSEGTSTFF. The CDR3 nucleotides read TGTGCCAGCAGCGAGGGGACCTCTACTTTCTTT.